The rows below give T cell receptor beta chains drawn from one sample of a study of T-cell memory formation after mild COVID-19. TCRdb reprocessed the 5' RACE reads with MiXCR, giving one entry per CDR3 protein. The sample consists of approximately 400,000 distinct CDR3 sequences, 20% to 25% of them appearing once. Sample: PBMCs or a T cell subset sorted from them (not recorded which). The receptors were gathered from an adult woman who had mild COVID-19 (a few samples of this study predate the infection). Cell type and time point are not known. CDR3s include the opening cysteine and the closing phenylalanine or tryptophan. D genes are given only for firm matches. Some rows mark clone size as missing; the rest say once, few, many or name a class of expanded clone.

TRBJ2-7	TRBV19	TRBD2	NA	TGTGCCAGTGGGGGACTAGCGGGGGACTCCTACGAGCAGTACTTC	CASGGLAGDSYEQYF
TRBJ1-2	TRBV20-1	TRBD1	NA	TGCAGTGCTAGAACTCGTCGGACAGGGACCTATGGCTACACCTTC	CSARTRRTGTYGYTF
TRBJ2-2	TRBV5-5	NA	few	TGTGCCAGCAGCTTAAGCCAGGGCCTCGGCGGGGAGCTGTTTTTT	CASSLSQGLGGELFF
TRBJ1-2	TRBV3-1	TRBD1	NA	TGTGCCAGCAGCCCCCGGGGACAGGGGACCTATGGCTACACCTTC	CASSPRGQGTYGYTF
TRBJ2-5	TRBV6-1	TRBD1	few	TGTGCCAGCAGTGAAGACAGGGGTCGGGAGACCCAGTACTTC	CASSEDRGRETQYF
TRBJ1-2	TRBV20-1	NA	NA	TGCAGTGCCTTCCGTGAGGACGCGTATGGCTACACCTTC	CSAFREDAYGYTF
TRBJ2-2	TRBV19	TRBD2	once	TGTGCCAGTAGTCCGGGACCGCGGGGGACCGGGGAGCTGTTTTTT	CASSPGPRGTGELFF
TRBJ1-1	TRBV5-6	NA	once	TGTGCCAGCAGCTTGGGAGTGGGGATGGCTGAAGCTTTCTTT	CASSLGVGMAEAFF
TRBJ1-5	TRBV29-1	NA	few	TGCAGCGTTGCCGGTTCCAATCAGCCCCAGCATTTT	CSVAGSNQPQHF
TRBJ2-3	TRBV7-2	NA	few	TGTGCCAGCAGCTTAGTGCCTAGTTACACAGATACGCAGTATTTT	CASSLVPSYTDTQYF
TRBJ2-5	TRBV15	TRBD1	NA	TGTGCCACCAGCAGAGAACCGGGACAGCGTTCTCAGACCCAGTACTTC	CATSREPGQRSQTQYF
TRBJ2-5	TRBV5-5	TRBD1	many	TGTGCCAGCAGCTGGACAGGGACCCCAGGGACCCAGTACTTC	CASSWTGTPGTQYF
TRBJ1-2	TRBV12-3/TRBV12-4	NA	NA	TGTGCCAGCAATTCACAGGCTAACTATGGCTACACCTTC	CASNSQANYGYTF
TRBJ2-7	TRBV9	NA	few	TGTGCCAGCAGCCCCCGGGTTGGGGGCAGGGTACACGAGCAGTACTTC	CASSPRVGGRVHEQYF
TRBJ2-1	TRBV30	TRBD2	few	TGTGCCTGGAAGCCGGGACTAGCGGGAGAGGAGCAGTTCTTC	CAWKPGLAGEEQFF
TRBJ1-2	TRBV5-6	NA	NA	TGTGCCAGCAGCGTTAGAACAGGCTGGGGGGATGGCTACACCTTC	CASSVRTGWGDGYTF
TRBJ2-1	TRBV4-2	TRBD2	NA	TGTGCCAGCAGCCAAAGAACTAGCGGTCCTTACAATGAGCAGTTCTTC	CASSQRTSGPYNEQFF
TRBJ2-3	TRBV29-1	NA	few	TGCAGCGTTGAAACCCGAGGGTTGCCAGGAGATACGCAGTATTTT	CSVETRGLPGDTQYF
TRBJ1-2	TRBV12-3/TRBV12-4	TRBD1	few	TGTGCCAGCAGTTACCAGGGGGATGCCTATGGCTACACCTTC	CASSYQGDAYGYTF
TRBJ1-1	TRBV5-1	NA	NA	TGCGCCAGCAGCTTGGAAGCGGGGAGGACTGAAGCTTTCTTT	CASSLEAGRTEAFF
TRBJ2-5	TRBV7-6	TRBD2	NA	TGTGCCAGCAGCCTCAGGACTAGCGGAGGGGTGGAGACCCAGTACTTC	CASSLRTSGGVETQYF
TRBJ1-2	TRBV5-5	TRBD1	NA	TGTGCCAGCAGCCCGGGACAGACTTCTAACTATGGCTACACCTTC	CASSPGQTSNYGYTF
TRBJ2-5	TRBV5-1	NA	many	TGCGCCAGCAGCTACGGGACCGCGACGGAGACCCAGTACTTC	CASSYGTATETQYF
TRBJ2-5	TRBV10-2	TRBD1	few	TGCGCCAGCAGCTCCGGGACAGTAGAGACCCAGTACTTC	CASSSGTVETQYF
TRBJ2-7	TRBV27	NA	NA	TGTGCCAGCAGTCCCCGGACCGATCCCTACGAGCAGTACTTC	CASSPRTDPYEQYF
TRBJ2-7	TRBV4-2	TRBD2	few	TGTGCCAGCAGCCAAGAGGGAGCGGGAGGTTCCTACGAGCAGTACTTC	CASSQEGAGGSYEQYF
TRBJ1-1	TRBV12-3/TRBV12-4	TRBD1	NA	TGTGCCAGCAGTTCCAGGGGGCGGGACACTGAAGCTTTCTTT	CASSSRGRDTEAFF